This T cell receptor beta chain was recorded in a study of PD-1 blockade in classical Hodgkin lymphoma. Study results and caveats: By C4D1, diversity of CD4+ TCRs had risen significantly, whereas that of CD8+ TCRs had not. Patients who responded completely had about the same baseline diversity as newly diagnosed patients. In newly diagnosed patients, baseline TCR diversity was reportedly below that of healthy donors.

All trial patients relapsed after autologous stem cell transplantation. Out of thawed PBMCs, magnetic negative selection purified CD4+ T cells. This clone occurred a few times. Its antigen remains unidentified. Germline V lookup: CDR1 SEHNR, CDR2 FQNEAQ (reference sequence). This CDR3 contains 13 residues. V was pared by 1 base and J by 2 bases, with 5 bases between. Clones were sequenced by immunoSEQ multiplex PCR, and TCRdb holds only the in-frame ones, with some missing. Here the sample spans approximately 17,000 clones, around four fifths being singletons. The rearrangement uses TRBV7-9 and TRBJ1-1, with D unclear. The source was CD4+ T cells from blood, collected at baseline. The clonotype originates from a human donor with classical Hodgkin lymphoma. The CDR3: CASSLDRNTEAFF. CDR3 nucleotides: TGTGCCAGCAGCTTAGACAGAAACACTGAAGCTTTCTTT.